This passage covers 17 T cell receptor beta chains from one sample sequenced in a study of T-cell reconstitution after alpha-beta-depleted transplantation in children. Preparation of the TCRbeta library used unique molecular identifiers. TCRdb reprocessed the PCR reads with MiXCR, giving one entry per CDR3 protein. The sample has some 200,000 distinct CDR3 sequences; approximately 6.8% are singletons. Material: PBMCs from the stem cell graft donor, obtained from the stem cell graft. The origin of the receptors is a human donor who donated a stem cell graft to a child with Wiskott-Aldrich syndrome.

The chain couples TRBV5-1 to TRBJ1-1; a possible D gene is TRBD1 (5 bases). The CDR3 loop spans 14 amino acids. V was cut by 3 bases and J by 0 bases, with 9 bases left in between. Germline CDR1 and CDR2: SGHRS and YFSETQ. In DNA form, the CDR3 reads TGCGCCAGCAGCTCACAGGTCATGAACACTGAAGCTTTCTTT. Translation: CASSSQVMNTEAFF.

This clonotype was detected many times. The chain has TRBV12-3 or TRBV12-4 and TRBJ2-1, with D perhaps TRBD1 (6 bases). The CDR3 loop spans 15 amino acids. Trimming took off 4 bases at V and 0 bases at J, with 10 bases between the two ends. DNA for the CDR3: TGTGCCAGCAGTTCAGGGGTTAGCTCCTACAATGAGCAGTTCTTC. Protein sequence: CASSSGVSSYNEQFF.

In its sample, this clonotype was seen many times. CDR3 in amino acids: CAISESRDWGETQYF. The CDR3 DNA reads as TGTGCCATCAGTGAGTCGAGGGATTGGGGAGAGACCCAGTACTTC. This sequence joins TRBV10-3 and TRBJ2-5; a weak D match, TRBD2 (5 bases). V gave up 0 bases and J gave up 4 bases, with 12 bases separating them. The CDR3 sequence is 15 residues long. The germline gives CDR1 ENHRY, CDR2 SYGVKD.

The sample holds many counts of this clonotype. V is TRBV6-1 and J is TRBJ1-2; 7 bases map to TRBD1. This CDR3 is 14 amino acids long. V shed 5 bases and J 4 bases; nucleotides not matched to a gene: 7. Germline V gene sequence: CDR1 MNHNS, CDR2 SASEGT. The CDR3 nucleotides read TGTGCCAGCAGTAGACAGGGCTCAATCTATGGCTACACCTTC. It encodes CASSRQGSIYGYTF.

Many counts were recorded for this clonotype. The CDR3 region is CASSYYGNSPLHF. The CDR3 DNA follows: TGTGCCAGCAGTTACTATGGCAATTCACCCCTCCACTTT. The gene calls are TRBV6-5 and TRBJ1-6, with unresolved D. V lost 1 base and J 7 bases, leaving 5 bases between the germline ends. Germline CDR1 reads MNHEY; CDR2 reads SVGAGI. The CDR3 has 13 residues.

This clonotype was observed many times. J is TRBJ1-5 and V is TRBV5-1; D gene uncertain. The V end was cut by 0 bases, the J end by 1 base, with 5 bases between. The germline V gene encodes CDR1 SGHRS and CDR2 YFSETQ. This CDR3 is 14 amino acids long. The CDR3 DNA sequence: TGCGCCAGCAGCTTGGACGGCAGCAATCAGCCCCAGCATTTT. Protein product: CASSLDGSNQPQHF.

Worth noting for this clonotype: Germline is not matched at one junction end, which may reflect a read error. The chain recombines TRBV2 with TRBJ1-1; tentative D call: TRBD1 (5 bases). Germline values: CDR1 SNHLY, CDR2 FYNNEI. The CDR3 is 18 amino acids. CDR3 residues: CAISLLGAGRYVKTEAFF. The CDR3 DNA reads TGTGCCATCAGTTTACTAGGCGCAGGGAGATATGTAAAAACTGAAGCTTTCTTT.

This clonotype was found many times. The V and J genes are TRBV12-3 or TRBV12-4 and TRBJ2-1; 11 nucleotides line up with TRBD2. The CDR3 runs to 13 residues. V dropped 10 bases and J dropped 9; count of bases not matched to a gene: 8. CDR3 nucleotide sequence: TGTGCCAATGCGCTAGCGGGAGGAGGTGAGCAGTTCTTC. Translation: CANALAGGGEQFF.

The table lists this clonotype with many counts. The chain links TRBV28 to TRBJ2-5; TRBD1 agrees at 10 bases. V lost 3 bases to trimming and J lost 2 bases; unmatched junction nucleotides: 9. CDR3 length: 17 amino acids. Germline values: CDR1 MDHEN, CDR2 SYDVKM. Here the CDR3 reads CASSLPTGGLPQETQYF. The CDR3 bases are TGTGCCAGCAGTTTGCCGACAGGGGGCCTACCTCAAGAGACCCAGTACTTC.

In this sample, this clonotype turned up a few times. The chain couples TRBV24-1 to TRBJ1-1, with D possibly matching TRBD1 (5 bases). The CDR3 has 15 residues. Trimming stripped 2 bases from V and 3 bases from J, with 12 bases between. CDR1 is KGHDR, CDR2 SFDVKD, per germline. The CDR3 protein is CATSDSSRGDTEAFF. CDR3 sequence (DNA): TGTGCCACCAGTGATTCCAGTAGAGGGGACACTGAAGCTTTCTTT.

This clonotype was seen at least ten times. The chain joins TRBV12-3 or TRBV12-4 to TRBJ2-3, with a possible D match to TRBD1 (6 bases). Trimming took 6 bases from V and 2 from J, leaving 18 bases between them. The CDR3 sequence is 16 residues long. The CDR3: CASRVRRDTYTDTQYF. In DNA form, the CDR3 reads TGTGCCAGCAGGGTGAGACGGGACACGTACACAGATACGCAGTATTTT.

This clonotype was seen at least ten times. The V and J genes are TRBV18 and TRBJ1-5; D call uncertain. This CDR3 is 13 amino acids long. V lost 2 bases and J lost 10, with 12 bases in between. From germline, CDR1 is KGHSH and CDR2 LQKENI. The CDR3 DNA reads as TGTGCCAGCTCACCATCCGAGTCAATTCCCCAGCATTTT. Its translation is CASSPSESIPQHF.

This clonotype has ten or more counts. The chain uses TRBV20-1 and TRBJ2-7; 11 bases map to TRBD2. The CDR3 has 15 residues. The V gene end was trimmed by 5 bases and the J gene end by 0 bases; junction bases not matched to a gene: 6. Looked up from germline, CDR1 is DFQATT and CDR2 is SNEGSKA (reference sequence). The CDR3 nucleotides read TGCAGTGCTCGACTAGCGGGAATAAGCTCCTACGAGCAGTACTTC. Its translation is CSARLAGISSYEQYF.

This clonotype was picked up many times. CDR3 amino acids: CATGLEPTYNEQFF. CDR3 DNA: TGTGCCACCGGGCTAGAACCCACCTACAATGAGCAGTTCTTC. The chain carries TRBV6-1 and TRBJ2-1, with unresolved D. CDR1 MNHNS and CDR2 SASEGT come from the germline V gene. This CDR3 is 14 amino acids long. V gave up 10 bases and J gave up 2 bases, with 15 bases separating them.

This clonotype was recorded at least ten times. This sequence joins TRBV6-1 and TRBJ2-1; D not certain. V was shortened by 2 bases and J by 6 bases, with 17 bases between the two germline ends. Germline V lookup: CDR1 MNHNS, CDR2 SASEGT. The CDR3 contains 16 residues. CDR3 protein: CASSELLKHSVNEQFF. DNA for the CDR3: TGTGCCAGCAGTGAACTTCTAAAACACTCCGTCAATGAGCAGTTCTTC.

This clonotype has a count of ten or more. The chain joins TRBV5-5 to TRBJ2-1, with 7 bases aligning to TRBD1. The CDR3 sequence is 15 residues long. Germline V gene lookup returns CDR1 SGHKS and CDR2 YYEKEE (reference sequence). V trimming: 5 bases; J trimming: 0 bases; junction bases outside the gene matches: 5. DNA of the CDR3: TGTGCCAGCAGTCAAGACAGGGTCTCCTACAATGAGCAGTTCTTC. Its translation is CASSQDRVSYNEQFF.

This clonotype was detected many times. CDR3 residues: CASQKTGGSYNEQFF. CDR3 bases: TGTGCCAGTCAAAAAACCGGAGGTTCCTACAATGAGCAGTTCTTC. The chain couples TRBV28 to TRBJ2-1, with D possibly matching TRBD2 (5 bases). Trimming took 9 bases from V and 1 from J, leaving 16 bases between them. Germline V gives CDR1 MDHEN, CDR2 SYDVKM. This CDR3 comprises 15 residues.